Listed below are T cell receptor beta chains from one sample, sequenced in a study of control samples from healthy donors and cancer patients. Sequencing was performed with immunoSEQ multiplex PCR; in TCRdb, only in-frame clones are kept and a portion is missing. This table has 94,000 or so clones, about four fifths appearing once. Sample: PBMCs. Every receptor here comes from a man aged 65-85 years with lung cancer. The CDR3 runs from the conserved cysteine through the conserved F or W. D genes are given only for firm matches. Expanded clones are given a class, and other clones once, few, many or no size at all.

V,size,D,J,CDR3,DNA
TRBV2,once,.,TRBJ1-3,CASSVVSPPSGNTIYF,TGTGCCAGCAGTGTTGTCAGTCCTCCCTCTGGAAACACCATATATTTT
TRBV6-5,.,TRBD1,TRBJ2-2,CASSRTGGTGELFF,TGTGCCAGCTCCCGGACAGGGGGGACCGGGGAGCTGTTTTTT
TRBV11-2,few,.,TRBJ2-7,CASSLTSLYEQYF,TGTGCCAGCAGCTTAACTTCTCTCTACGAGCAGTACTTC
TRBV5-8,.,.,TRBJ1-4,CASSLYSTTNEKLFF,TGTGCCAGCAGCTTGTACAGTACAACTAATGAAAAACTGTTTTTT
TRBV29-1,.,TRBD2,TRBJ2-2,CSARAVPSGGRPGELFF,TGCAGCGCCCGAGCAGTTCCTAGCGGGGGGCGACCCGGGGAGCTGTTTTTT
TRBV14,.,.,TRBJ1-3,CASSQGARGVGNTIYF,TGTGCCAGCAGCCAAGGGGCCAGAGGGGTCGGAAACACCATATATTTT
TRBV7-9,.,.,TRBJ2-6,CASSLDGSGANVLTF,TGTGCCAGCAGCTTAGATGGCTCTGGGGCCAACGTCCTGACTTTC
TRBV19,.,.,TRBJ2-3,CASSSPRGSTDTQYF,TGTGCCAGTTCCTCCCCGCGGGGTAGCACAGATACGCAGTATTTT
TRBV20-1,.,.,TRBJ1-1,CSAREGLRAFF,TGCAGTGCTAGAGAAGGCTTAAGGGCTTTCTTT
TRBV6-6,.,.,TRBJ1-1,CASIRGSTEAFF,TGTGCCAGCATCCGGGGGAGCACTGAAGCTTTCTTT
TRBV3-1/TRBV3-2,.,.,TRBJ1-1,CASSTPGIMNTEAFF,TGTGCCAGCAGCACACCCGGGATCATGAACACTGAAGCTTTCTTT
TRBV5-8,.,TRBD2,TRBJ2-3,CASSTGLAGDSDTQYF,TGTGCCAGCAGCACGGGACTAGCGGGGGATTCAGATACGCAGTATTTT
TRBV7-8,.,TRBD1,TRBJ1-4,CASSLGTGGEKLFF,TGTGCCAGCAGCTTGGGGACAGGGGGCGAAAAACTGTTTTTT
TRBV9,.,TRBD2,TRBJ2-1,CASSGTSSYNEQFF,TGTGCCAGCAGTGGGACTAGCTCCTACAATGAGCAGTTCTTC
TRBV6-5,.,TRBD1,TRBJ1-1,CASRRTGENTEAFF,TGTGCCAGCAGGCGGACAGGAGAAAACACTGAAGCTTTCTTT
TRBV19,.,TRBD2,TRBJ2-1,CASSMIPGLADYNEQFF,TGTGCCAGTAGTATGATTCCTGGACTAGCGGATTACAATGAGCAGTTCTTC
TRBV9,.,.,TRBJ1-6,CASSVLGYNSPLHF,TGTGCCAGCAGCGTATTGGGGTATAATTCACCCCTCCACTTT
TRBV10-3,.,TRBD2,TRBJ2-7,CAIMGGAMVEQYF,TGTGCCATCATGGGAGGGGCGATGGTAGAGCAGTACTTC
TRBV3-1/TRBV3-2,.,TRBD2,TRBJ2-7,CASSQGSGGAHEQYF,TGTGCCAGCAGCCAAGGCAGCGGGGGGGCCCACGAGCAGTACTTC
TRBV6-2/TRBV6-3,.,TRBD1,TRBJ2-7,CASSRIMTGGSYEQYF,TGTGCCAGCAGTCGGATAATGACAGGGGGATCCTACGAGCAGTACTTC
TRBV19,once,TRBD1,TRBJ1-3,CASSTGTGLASVSGNTIYF,TGTGCCAGTAGTACCGGGACAGGACTCGCCTCCGTCTCTGGAAACACCATATATTTT
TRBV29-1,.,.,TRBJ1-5,CSVGGREANQPQHF,TGCAGCGTTGGGGGCAGGGAGGCCAATCAGCCCCAGCATTTT
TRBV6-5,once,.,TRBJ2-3,CASTPGDHTDTQYF,TGTGCCAGCACCCCCGGGGACCACACAGATACGCAGTATTTT
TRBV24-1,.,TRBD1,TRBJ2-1,CATRTGQGAEQFF,TGTGCCACCAGAACGGGACAGGGGGCTGAGCAGTTCTTC
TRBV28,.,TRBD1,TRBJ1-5,CASSLGTGGIVGNQPQHF,TGTGCCAGCAGTTTGGGGACAGGGGGGATTGTTGGGAATCAGCCCCAGCATTTT
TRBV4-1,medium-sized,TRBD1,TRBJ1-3,CASSGDRAIYF,TGCGCCAGCAGCGGCGACAGGGCCATATATTTT
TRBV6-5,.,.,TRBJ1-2,CASYDGPGWGYTF,TGTGCCAGCTATGATGGGCCGGGTTGGGGCTACACCTTC
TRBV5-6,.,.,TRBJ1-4,CASSHREAGFNEKLFF,TGTGCCAGCAGCCACCGGGAAGCTGGGTTTAATGAAAAACTGTTTTTT
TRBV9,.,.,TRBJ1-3,CASAGISGNTIYF,TGTGCCAGCGCCGGGATAAGCGGAAACACCATATATTTT
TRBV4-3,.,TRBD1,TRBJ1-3,CASSSDRANTIYF,TGCGCCAGCAGCTCGGACAGGGCGAACACCATATATTTT
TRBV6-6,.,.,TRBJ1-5,CASRLQGRTNQPQHF,TGTGCCAGCAGACTACAGGGAAGGACTAATCAGCCCCAGCATTTT
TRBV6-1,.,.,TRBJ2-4,CASSEARGELNIQYF,TGTGCCAGCAGTGAAGCCAGAGGAGAGCTGAACATTCAGTACTTC
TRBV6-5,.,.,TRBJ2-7,CASSYRQFGGSDEQYF,TGTGCCAGCAGTTACCGCCAATTTGGAGGGAGCGACGAGCAGTACTTC
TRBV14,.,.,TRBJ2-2,CASSQDRLRTGELFF,TGTGCCAGCAGCCAAGACAGACTGAGGACCGGGGAGCTGTTTTTT
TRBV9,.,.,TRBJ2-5,CASSSGPGGGETQYF,TGTGCCAGCAGCAGTGGGCCCGGAGGTGGAGAGACCCAGTACTTC
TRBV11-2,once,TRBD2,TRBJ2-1,CASSSPGLAGGSYNEQFF,TGTGCCAGCAGCTCACCGGGACTAGCGGGGGGGTCCTACAATGAGCAGTTCTTC
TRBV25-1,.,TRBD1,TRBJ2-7,CASKTGQGAGEQYF,TGTGCCAGCAAGACGGGACAGGGGGCGGGAGAGCAGTACTTC
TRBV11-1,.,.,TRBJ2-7,CASSTAGANRLEQYF,TGTGCCAGCAGCACCGCAGGTGCTAATCGACTTGAGCAGTACTTC
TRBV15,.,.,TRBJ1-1,CATSRVHNTEAFF,TGTGCCACCAGCAGAGTCCATAACACTGAAGCTTTCTTT
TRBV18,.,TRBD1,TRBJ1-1,CASSQTGGFGITEAFF,TGTGCCAGCTCACAAACAGGGGGCTTCGGAATCACTGAAGCTTTCTTT
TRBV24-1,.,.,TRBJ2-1,CATSDLLGRDNEQFF,TGTGCCACCAGTGATTTGCTCGGCAGGGACAATGAGCAGTTCTTC
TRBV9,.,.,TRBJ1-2,CASSALTGRYTF,TGTGCCAGCAGCGCACTAACGGGGCGCTACACCTTC
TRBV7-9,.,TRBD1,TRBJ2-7,CASSQTGVPTYEQYF,TGTGCCAGCAGCCAAACAGGGGTCCCTACCTACGAGCAGTACTTC
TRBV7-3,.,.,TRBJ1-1,CASSPSPGLVTEAFF,TGTGCCAGCAGCCCGTCGCCAGGGCTGGTCACTGAAGCTTTCTTT
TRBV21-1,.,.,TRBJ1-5,CARELQQGAGNQPQHF,TGTGCCAGGGAACTCCAACAGGGGGCAGGCAATCAGCCCCAGCATTTT
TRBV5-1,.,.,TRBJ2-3,CASSFGDTQYF,TGCGCCAGCAGCTTCGGAGATACGCAGTATTTT
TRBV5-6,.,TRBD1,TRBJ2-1,CARVLQQGATNEQFF,TGTGCCAGAGTCCTTCAACAGGGGGCGACTAATGAGCAGTTCTTC
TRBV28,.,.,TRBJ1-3,CASSLELTFSGNTIYF,TGTGCCAGCAGTTTAGAACTAACTTTCTCTGGAAACACCATATATTTT